What follows are 8 T cell receptor beta chains derived from one specimen sequenced in a study of blood T cell repertoires in COVID-19. The data were produced by immunoSEQ multiplex PCR, yet TCRdb's version contains in-frame clones alone and is incomplete. Altogether around 130,000 clones are present, around three quarters being singletons, with the ten largest covering more than 10%. Sequencing input: peripheral blood. The receptor set was obtained from a human donor in a cohort sampled during active COVID-19.

In DNA, the CDR3 is TGTGCCAGCAGTCAGGGCACTAACTATGGCTACACCTTC. Protein product: CASSQGTNYGYTF. The J gene is TRBJ1-2, the V gene TRBV2, with TRBD1 as a possible D gene (5 bases). The CDR3 is made up of 13 amino acids. V lost 5 bases and J 0 bases, leaving 7 bases between the germline ends. CDR1 and CDR2 from the germline V gene are SNHLY and FYNNEI.

CDR3 sequence: CASSLARDGDTQYF. The DNA of the CDR3 is TGTGCCAGCAGCTTAGCGAGGGATGGGGATACGCAGTATTTT. This chain links TRBV7-6 with TRBJ2-3; D might be TRBD2 (5 bases). Germline V lookup: CDR1 SGHVS, CDR2 FNYEAQ. Trimming removed 0 bases from V and 6 bases from J, with 10 bases in between. The CDR3 is 14 residues long.

The chain joins TRBV28 to TRBJ2-7; TRBD1 agrees at 8 bases. The germline V gene encodes CDR1 MDHEN and CDR2 SYDVKM. V shed 6 bases and J 1 base; nucleotides not matched to a gene: 11. This CDR3 contains 16 residues. The CDR3 reads CASSSQDREVSYEQYF. Here the CDR3 DNA reads TGTGCCAGCAGCTCGCAGGACAGGGAGGTATCCTACGAGCAGTACTTC.

The chain combines TRBV7-6 with TRBJ2-3, with D possibly TRBD2 on 7 matching bases. CDR3 size: 18 residues. From germline, CDR1 is SGHVS and CDR2 FNYEAQ. V was trimmed by 5 bases and J by 0 bases, leaving 21 bases between them. The CDR3 loop is CASSISQGGVFSTDTQYF. The CDR3 DNA follows: TGTGCCAGCAGCATCAGCCAAGGGGGGGTTTTTAGCACAGATACGCAGTATTTT.

The chain couples TRBV5-5 to TRBJ2-3; 12 bases are shared with TRBD1. Trimming removed 3 bases from V and 2 bases from J; junction bases left unmatched: 4. The CDR3 covers 16 residues. Germline values: CDR1 SGHKS, CDR2 YYEKEE (reference sequence). The CDR3 nucleotides are TGTGCCAGCAGCTGGGGACAGGGGGCTTTCACAGATACGCAGTATTTT. Translating it yields CASSWGQGAFTDTQYF.

This chain links TRBV6-5 with TRBJ2-5; 7 bases agree with TRBD1. V was clipped by 5 bases and J by 4 bases; unmatched bases: 10. Per the germline V gene, CDR1 is MNHEY and CDR2 is SVGAGI. The CDR3 has 15 amino acids. For the CDR3, the DNA is TGTGCCAGCAGTCGTGACAGGGCGTTTCGAGAGACCCAGTACTTC. This encodes CASSRDRAFRETQYF.

The chain joins TRBV5-4 to TRBJ2-3, with a possible D match to TRBD2 (6 bases). V lost 6 bases to trimming and J lost 0 bases, with 17 bases between them. In germline, CDR1 is SGHNT, CDR2 YYREEE (reference sequence). The CDR3 is 16 residues long. The CDR3 sequence is CASNGGERMSTDTQYF. The CDR3 nucleotides read TGTGCCAGCAACGGCGGGGAAAGGATGAGCACAGATACGCAGTATTTT.

This rearrangement joins TRBV3-1 (or the pseudogene TRBV3-2) to TRBJ2-7; TRBD1 might be the D (6 bases). Trimming removed 4 bases from V and 2 bases from J, with 12 bases in between. Germline values: CDR1 LGHDT, CDR2 YNNKEL (reference sequence). The CDR3 runs 14 residues. The CDR3 sequence: CASSPTGLAYEQYF. CDR3 coding DNA: TGTGCCAGCAGCCCGACAGGTTTAGCCTACGAGCAGTACTTC.